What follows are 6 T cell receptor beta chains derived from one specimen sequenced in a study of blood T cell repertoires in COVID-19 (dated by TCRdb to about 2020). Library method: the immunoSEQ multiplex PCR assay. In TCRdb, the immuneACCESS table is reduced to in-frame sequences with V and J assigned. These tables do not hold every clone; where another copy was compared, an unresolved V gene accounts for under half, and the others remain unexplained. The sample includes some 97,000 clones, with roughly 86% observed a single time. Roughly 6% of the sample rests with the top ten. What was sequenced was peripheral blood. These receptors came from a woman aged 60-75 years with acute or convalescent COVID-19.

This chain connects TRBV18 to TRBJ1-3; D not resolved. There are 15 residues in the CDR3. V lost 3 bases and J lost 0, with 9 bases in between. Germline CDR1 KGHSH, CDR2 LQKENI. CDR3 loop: CASSPTESSGNTIYF. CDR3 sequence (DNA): TGTGCCAGCTCACCTACGGAGAGCTCTGGAAACACCATATATTTT. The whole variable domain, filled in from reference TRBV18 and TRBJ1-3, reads NAGVMQNPRHLVRRRGQEARLRCSPMKGHSHVYWYRQLPEEGLKFMVYLQKENIIDESGMPKERFSAEFPKEGPSILRIQQVVRGDSAAYFCASSPTESSGNTIYFGEGSWLTVV.

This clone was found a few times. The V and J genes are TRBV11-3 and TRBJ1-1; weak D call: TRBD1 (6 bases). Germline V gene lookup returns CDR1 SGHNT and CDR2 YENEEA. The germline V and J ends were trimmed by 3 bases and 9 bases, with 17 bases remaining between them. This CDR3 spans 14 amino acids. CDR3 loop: CASSFRGVGSKAFF. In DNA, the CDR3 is TGTGCCAGCAGCTTCAGGGGTGTCGGATCAAAAGCTTTCTTT. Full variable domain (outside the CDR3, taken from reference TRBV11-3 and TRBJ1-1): EAGVVQSPRYKIIEKKQPVAFWCNPISGHNTLYWYLQNLGQGPELLIRYENEEAVDDSQLPKDRFSAERLKGVDSTLKIQPAELGDSAVYLCASSFRGVGSKAFFGQGTRLTVV.

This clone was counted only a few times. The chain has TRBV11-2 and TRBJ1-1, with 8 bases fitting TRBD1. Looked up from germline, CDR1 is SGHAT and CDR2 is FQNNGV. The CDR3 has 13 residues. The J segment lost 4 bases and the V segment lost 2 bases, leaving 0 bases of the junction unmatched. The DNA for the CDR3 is TGTGCCAGCAGCTTACAGGGGGCCACTGAAGCTTTCTTT. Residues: CASSLQGATEAFF.

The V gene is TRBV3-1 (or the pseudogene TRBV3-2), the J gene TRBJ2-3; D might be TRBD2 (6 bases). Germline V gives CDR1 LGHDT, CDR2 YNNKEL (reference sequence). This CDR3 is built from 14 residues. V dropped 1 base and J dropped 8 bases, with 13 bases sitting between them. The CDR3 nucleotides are TGTGCCAGCAGCCAAGGTCGATCGGGAGCTACGCAGTATTTT. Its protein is CASSQGRSGATQYF.

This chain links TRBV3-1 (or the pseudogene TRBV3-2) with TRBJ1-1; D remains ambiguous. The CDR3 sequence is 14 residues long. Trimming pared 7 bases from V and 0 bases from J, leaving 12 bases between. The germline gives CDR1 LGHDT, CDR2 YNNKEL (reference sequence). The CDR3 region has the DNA TGTGCCAGCATTTCAGGAAACATGAACACTGAAGCTTTCTTT. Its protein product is CASISGNMNTEAFF.

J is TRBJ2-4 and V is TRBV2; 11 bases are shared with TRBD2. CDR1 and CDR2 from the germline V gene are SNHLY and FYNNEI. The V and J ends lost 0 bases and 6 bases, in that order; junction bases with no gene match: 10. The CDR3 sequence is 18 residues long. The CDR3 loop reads CASSEAGLAETQGNIQYF. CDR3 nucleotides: TGTGCCAGCAGTGAAGCGGGACTAGCGGAGACCCAGGGAAACATTCAGTACTTC.